This TCR beta chain was sequenced during a study of shared clonotypes between healthy human individuals. The overall study: Per donor, CD8 memory used one plate, CD8 naive used two, CD4 memory used three and CD4 naive used three. Study-level points and caveats: An expected dependence of interdonor clonotype sharing on sequencing depth was noted.

Note on this clone: The antigen is undetermined.

Replicate PCRs run on sorted subsets employed 200 ng DNA, around 31,000 T cell genomes. This table comes from immunoSEQ multiplex PCR, and its TCRdb copy is limited to in-frame clones, with some not included. The sample records some 1 million clones, around four fifths being singletons. The CDR3 is 16 residues long. The ends lost 10 bases at V and 3 bases at J; junction bases unmatched: 11. CDR1 and CDR2 from the germline V gene are LNHDA and SQIVND (reference sequence). The sequencing input was memory CD4+ T cells sorted from blood. Documented subset: CD45RA-negative fraction. This chain connects TRBV19 to TRBJ2-2; 10 nucleotides match TRBD2. The sequence was collected from a man aged 18 to 29 in good health. The chain's CDR3 is CATLRVAGGYTGELFF. CDR3 in DNA: TGTGCCACCCTGAGGGTAGCGGGGGGTTACACCGGGGAGCTGTTTTTT.